In this sample, the clone carrying this TCR beta chain turned up a few times. Antigen specificity is unknown. This specimen comes from a study of T cells after yellow fever vaccination. It was through 5'RACE template switching that TCR cDNA was made, with a universal primer site and UMIs added. MiXCR, run by TCRdb on the 5' RACE reads, gives a single entry per CDR3 protein. The table lists roughly 350,000 distinct CDR3 sequences, approximately 4% of them singletons. Germline values: CDR1 MDHEN, CDR2 SYDVKM. V dropped 4 bases and J dropped 5 bases, with 14 bases sitting between them. This CDR3 contains 14 residues. Study-wide findings and caveats: Re-detected after boosting: most primary clones, approximately 97% of CD4 and 80% to 90% of CD8. The CD4 and CD8 compartments had a small share of their clonotypes in common.

Here the sequenced sample was PBMCs, taken 5 days after the yellow fever booster vaccination. The chain employs TRBV28 and TRBJ1-2; no clear D. The TCR was taken from a man aged 18 to 30 who received the YFV17D yellow fever vaccine. The CDR3 reads CASSSPLVGYGYTF. DNA of the CDR3: TGTGCCAGCAGTTCCCCCTTAGTCGGTTATGGCTACACCTTC.